This paragraph reports one T cell receptor (beta chain). Antigen unknown. The data stem from a study of ipilimumab plus nivolumab after autologous stem cell transplantation. Whole-study results and caveats: TCR repertoire, Treg phenotype and gut microbiota reportedly support more study of this approach.

CDR1 and CDR2 from the germline V gene are MNHEY and SVGAGI. V was pared by 4 bases and J by 3 bases, with 15 bases between. The CDR3 contains 15 residues. Repertoires were generated with immunoSEQ multiplex PCR, while TCRdb's copy carries only in-frame clones and drops some. Seen here are fewer than 85,000 clones, approximately 86% observed once, and the top ten hold approximately 2.2%. The sequences come from PBMCs, collected in a trial of ipilimumab plus nivolumab as post-transplant consolidation. The V gene is TRBV6-5, the J gene TRBJ1-2, with D perhaps TRBD1 (6 bases). The TCR was taken from a male donor with diffuse large B-cell lymphoma. The CDR3 nucleotides read TGTGCCAGCAGTTCCCCCAAACAGGGACACTATGGCTACACCTTC. Encoded protein: CASSSPKQGHYGYTF.